A selection of T cell receptor beta chains follows, all from one sample in a study of CD8 T cells in ankylosing spondylitis. Each CDR3 protein is one row after TCRdb ran MiXCR on the 5' RACE reads. The table shows approximately 400,000 distinct CDR3 sequences, with about 25% occurring only once. Sequencing was carried out using blood, either unsorted or a sorted T cell fraction (not recorded which). All receptors derive from a male donor with ankylosing spondylitis. The conserved cysteine and the conserved F or W are not part of the CDR3 here. The order of the fields is V gene, J gene, CDR3 protein.

v_call: TRBV20-1; j_call: TRBJ2-5; cdr3_aa: SARPRSRSETQY
v_call: TRBV5-1; j_call: TRBJ2-5; cdr3_aa: ASSLVSGTGQETQY
v_call: TRBV10-3; j_call: TRBJ1-1; cdr3_aa: AITAVQGSTEAF
v_call: TRBV11-3; j_call: TRBJ2-2; cdr3_aa: ASSYGDDGGELF
v_call: TRBV5-1; j_call: TRBJ1-1; cdr3_aa: ASSWGDRALNTEAF
v_call: TRBV15; j_call: TRBJ1-5; cdr3_aa: ATSRVEGGNQPQH
v_call: TRBV5-1; j_call: TRBJ2-1; cdr3_aa: ASSLFSGEQF
v_call: TRBV6-1; j_call: TRBJ1-5; cdr3_aa: ASSPEGPPQH
v_call: TRBV12-3/TRBV12-4; j_call: TRBJ2-2; cdr3_aa: ASSLEGLGITGELF
v_call: TRBV7-8; j_call: TRBJ2-3; cdr3_aa: ASSLVGGMATQY
v_call: TRBV24-1; j_call: TRBJ2-1; cdr3_aa: ATSDPPYNEQF
v_call: TRBV27; j_call: TRBJ1-5; cdr3_aa: ASSLKYGGQPQH
v_call: TRBV12-3/TRBV12-4; j_call: TRBJ2-1; cdr3_aa: ASSLRTSGRRREQF
v_call: TRBV5-1; j_call: TRBJ1-2; cdr3_aa: ASSPSTGTNYGYT
v_call: TRBV7-9; j_call: TRBJ2-5; cdr3_aa: ASSPGLLLETQY
v_call: TRBV7-9; j_call: TRBJ2-1; cdr3_aa: ASSPVDGNNEQF
v_call: TRBV4-2; j_call: TRBJ2-3; cdr3_aa: ASSPGQDTQY
v_call: TRBV5-1; j_call: TRBJ2-3; cdr3_aa: ASRREGDTQY
v_call: TRBV7-2; j_call: TRBJ2-5; cdr3_aa: ASSLASAGVWETQY
v_call: TRBV20-1; j_call: TRBJ1-5; cdr3_aa: SVRQVDQPQH
v_call: TRBV6-2/TRBV6-3; j_call: TRBJ2-5; cdr3_aa: ASSSTLGVETQY
v_call: TRBV24-1; j_call: TRBJ2-5; cdr3_aa: ATSDLALAGGETQY
v_call: TRBV5-1; j_call: TRBJ2-2; cdr3_aa: ASSLEDMNTGELF
v_call: TRBV15; j_call: TRBJ1-2; cdr3_aa: ATSPYRGAYKDYT
v_call: TRBV18; j_call: TRBJ2-1; cdr3_aa: ASSPRGQGALEQF
v_call: TRBV11-2; j_call: TRBJ2-1; cdr3_aa: ASSPQDVNEQF
v_call: TRBV11-1; j_call: TRBJ2-7; cdr3_aa: ASSLLGAYEQY
v_call: TRBV20-1; j_call: TRBJ1-6; cdr3_aa: SAKGFPYNSPLH
v_call: TRBV25-1; j_call: TRBJ1-1; cdr3_aa: ASSVILGQGTEAF
v_call: TRBV5-4; j_call: TRBJ2-5; cdr3_aa: ASSFPGTVQETQY
v_call: TRBV12-3/TRBV12-4; j_call: TRBJ1-5; cdr3_aa: ASSPSIYSYSNQPQH
v_call: TRBV5-5; j_call: TRBJ2-3; cdr3_aa: ASSPGTGETDTQY
v_call: TRBV20-1; j_call: TRBJ2-3; cdr3_aa: SPTGLVADTQY
v_call: TRBV7-8; j_call: TRBJ1-6; cdr3_aa: ASSLLGSSYNSPLH
v_call: TRBV19; j_call: TRBJ2-2; cdr3_aa: ASIQGQGGFPGELF
v_call: TRBV24-1; j_call: TRBJ1-2; cdr3_aa: ATSDNRDGYT
v_call: TRBV20-1; j_call: TRBJ2-1; cdr3_aa: SAGRWGRARMNEQF
v_call: TRBV12-3/TRBV12-4; j_call: TRBJ1-2; cdr3_aa: ASSLRVQGHGYT
v_call: TRBV20-1; j_call: TRBJ2-7; cdr3_aa: SARGTILYEQY
v_call: TRBV3-1; j_call: TRBJ2-7; cdr3_aa: ASSQLAGDVGEQY
v_call: TRBV11-2; j_call: TRBJ1-4; cdr3_aa: ASSGTATNEKLF
v_call: TRBV20-1; j_call: TRBJ2-1; cdr3_aa: SARELLGLADNEQF
v_call: TRBV20-1; j_call: TRBJ2-3; cdr3_aa: SAAGTTYTDTQY
v_call: TRBV5-1; j_call: TRBJ2-2; cdr3_aa: ASSLGGGGIGELF
v_call: TRBV20-1; j_call: TRBJ2-1; cdr3_aa: SARPPGERDNEQF
v_call: TRBV19; j_call: TRBJ1-1; cdr3_aa: ASTPRRGMNTEAF
v_call: TRBV18; j_call: TRBJ1-1; cdr3_aa: AGKGGANTEAF
v_call: TRBV4-2; j_call: TRBJ2-3; cdr3_aa: ASSQLAFTDTQY
v_call: TRBV3-1; j_call: TRBJ1-5; cdr3_aa: ASSQRGYSNQPQH
v_call: TRBV12-3/TRBV12-4; j_call: TRBJ2-2; cdr3_aa: ASSFPATGELF
v_call: TRBV5-1; j_call: TRBJ2-5; cdr3_aa: ASSFSQGKETQY
v_call: TRBV3-1; j_call: TRBJ2-2; cdr3_aa: ASSQVLADTGELF
v_call: TRBV9; j_call: TRBJ1-1; cdr3_aa: ASSRSGYLLGTEAF
v_call: TRBV5-5; j_call: TRBJ1-1; cdr3_aa: ASSLVADWNTEAF
v_call: TRBV12-3/TRBV12-4; j_call: TRBJ1-3; cdr3_aa: ASSPQGNTIY
v_call: TRBV20-1; j_call: TRBJ2-2; cdr3_aa: SARGLAVTGELF
v_call: TRBV5-5; j_call: TRBJ1-6; cdr3_aa: ASSLVPGWSGSPLH